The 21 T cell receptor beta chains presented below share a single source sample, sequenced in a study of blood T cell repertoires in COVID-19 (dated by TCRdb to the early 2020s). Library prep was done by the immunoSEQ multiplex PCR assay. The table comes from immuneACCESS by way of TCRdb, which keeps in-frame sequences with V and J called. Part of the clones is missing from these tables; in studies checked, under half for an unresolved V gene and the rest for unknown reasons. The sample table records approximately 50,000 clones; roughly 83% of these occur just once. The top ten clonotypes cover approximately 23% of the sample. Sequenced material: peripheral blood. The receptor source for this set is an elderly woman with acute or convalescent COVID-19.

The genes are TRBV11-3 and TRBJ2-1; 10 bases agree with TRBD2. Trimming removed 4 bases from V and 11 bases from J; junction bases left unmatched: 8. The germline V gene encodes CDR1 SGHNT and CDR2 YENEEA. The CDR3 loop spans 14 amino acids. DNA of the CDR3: TGTGCCAGCAGCTACTCTAGCGGGAGCATAAAGCAGTTCTTC. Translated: CASSYSSGSIKQFF.

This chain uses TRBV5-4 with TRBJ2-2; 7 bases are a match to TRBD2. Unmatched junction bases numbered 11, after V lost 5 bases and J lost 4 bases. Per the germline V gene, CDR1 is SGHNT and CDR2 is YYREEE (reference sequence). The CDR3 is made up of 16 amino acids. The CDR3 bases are TGTGCCAGCAGTCTGGAGAGCGGGGCGAGCACCGGGGAGCTGTTTTTT. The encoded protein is CASSLESGASTGELFF.

In DNA, the CDR3 is TGTGCCAGCAGCCCAGGACTAGCGGCCTACAATGAGCAGTTCTTC. Translation: CASSPGLAAYNEQFF. The chain has TRBV7-2 and TRBJ2-1; 10 positions match TRBD2. The CDR3 sequence is 15 residues long. Germline CDR1 and CDR2: SGHTA and FQGNSA. The V and J ends lost 5 bases and 2 bases, in that order; junction bases with no gene match: 3.

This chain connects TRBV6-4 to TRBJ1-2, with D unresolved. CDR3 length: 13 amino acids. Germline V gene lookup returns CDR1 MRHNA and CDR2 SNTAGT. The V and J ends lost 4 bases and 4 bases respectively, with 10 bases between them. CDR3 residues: CASSAEEGYGYTF. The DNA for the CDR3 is TGTGCCAGCAGTGCGGAAGAGGGCTATGGCTACACCTTC.

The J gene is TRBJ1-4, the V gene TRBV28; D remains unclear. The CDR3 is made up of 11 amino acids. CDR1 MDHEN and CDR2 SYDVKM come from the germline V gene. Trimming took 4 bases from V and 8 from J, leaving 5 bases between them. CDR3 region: CASSSPEKLFF. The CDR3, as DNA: TGTGCCAGCAGTTCCCCGGAAAAACTGTTTTTT.

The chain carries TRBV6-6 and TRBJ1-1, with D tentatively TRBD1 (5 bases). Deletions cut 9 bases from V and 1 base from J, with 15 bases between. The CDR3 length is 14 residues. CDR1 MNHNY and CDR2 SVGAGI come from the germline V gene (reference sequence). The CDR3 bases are TGTGCCAGTACTTTAGGGGTAACGAACACTGAAGCTTTCTTT. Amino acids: CASTLGVTNTEAFF.

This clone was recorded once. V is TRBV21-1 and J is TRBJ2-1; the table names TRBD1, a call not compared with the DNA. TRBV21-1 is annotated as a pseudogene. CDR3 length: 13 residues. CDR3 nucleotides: TGTGCCAGCAGCAAATACCAGGGCAATGAGCAGTTCTTC. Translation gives CASSKYQGNEQFF.

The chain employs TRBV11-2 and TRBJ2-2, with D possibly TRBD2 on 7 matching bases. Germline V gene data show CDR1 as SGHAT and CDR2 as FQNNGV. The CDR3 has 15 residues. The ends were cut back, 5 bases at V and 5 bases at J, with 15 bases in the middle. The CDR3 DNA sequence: TGTGCCAGCAGCCTCCCCGGGGGGCGAACCGGGGAGCTGTTTTTT. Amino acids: CASSLPGGRTGELFF.

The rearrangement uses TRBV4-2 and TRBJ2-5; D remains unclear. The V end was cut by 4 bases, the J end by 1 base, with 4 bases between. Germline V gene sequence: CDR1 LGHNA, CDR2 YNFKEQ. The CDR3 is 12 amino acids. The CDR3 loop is CASSPSQETQYF. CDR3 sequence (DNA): TGTGCCAGCAGCCCGAGCCAAGAGACCCAGTACTTC.

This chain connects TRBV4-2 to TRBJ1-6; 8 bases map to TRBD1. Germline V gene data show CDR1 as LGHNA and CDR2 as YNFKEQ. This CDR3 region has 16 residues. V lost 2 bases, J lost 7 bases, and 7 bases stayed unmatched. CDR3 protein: CASSQQTGARNSPLHF. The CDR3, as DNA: TGTGCCAGCAGCCAACAGACAGGGGCGCGGAATTCACCCCTCCACTTT.

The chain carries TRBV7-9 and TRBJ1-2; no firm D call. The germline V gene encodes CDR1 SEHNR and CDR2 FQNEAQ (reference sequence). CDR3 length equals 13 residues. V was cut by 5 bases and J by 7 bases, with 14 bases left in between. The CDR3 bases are TGTGCCAGCAGCCCACCTTACAGTGGTGGCTACACCTTC. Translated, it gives CASSPPYSGGYTF.

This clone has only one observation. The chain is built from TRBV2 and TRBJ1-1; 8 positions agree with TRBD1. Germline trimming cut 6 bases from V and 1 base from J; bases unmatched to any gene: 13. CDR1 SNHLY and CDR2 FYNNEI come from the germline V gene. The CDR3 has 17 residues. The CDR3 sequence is CASRPATGTGSNTEAFF. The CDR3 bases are TGTGCCAGCAGACCGGCGACAGGGACAGGATCGAACACTGAAGCTTTCTTT.

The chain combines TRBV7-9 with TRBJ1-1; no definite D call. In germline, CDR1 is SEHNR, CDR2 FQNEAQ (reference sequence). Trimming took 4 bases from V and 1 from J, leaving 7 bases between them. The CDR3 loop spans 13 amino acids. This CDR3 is CASSSDWNTEAFF. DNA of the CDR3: TGTGCCAGCAGCTCGGACTGGAACACTGAAGCTTTCTTT.

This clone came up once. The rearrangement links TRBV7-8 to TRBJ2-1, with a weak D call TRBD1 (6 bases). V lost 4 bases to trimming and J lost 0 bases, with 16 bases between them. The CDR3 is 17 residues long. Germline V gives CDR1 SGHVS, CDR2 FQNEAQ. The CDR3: CASSSNTGLSSYNEQFF. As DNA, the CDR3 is TGTGCCAGCAGCTCAAACACAGGGTTGAGCTCCTACAATGAGCAGTTCTTC.

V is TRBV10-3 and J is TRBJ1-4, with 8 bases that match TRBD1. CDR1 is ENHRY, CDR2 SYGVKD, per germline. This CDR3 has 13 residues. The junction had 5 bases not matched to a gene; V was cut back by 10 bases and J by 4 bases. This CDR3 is CATQDRVNEKLFF. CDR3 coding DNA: TGTGCCACCCAGGACAGGGTTAATGAAAAACTGTTTTTT.

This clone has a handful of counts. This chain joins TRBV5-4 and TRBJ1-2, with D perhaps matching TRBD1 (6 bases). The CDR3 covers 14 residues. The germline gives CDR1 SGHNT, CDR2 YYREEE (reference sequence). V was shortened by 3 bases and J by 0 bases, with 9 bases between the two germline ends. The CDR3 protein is CASSWDTANYGYTF. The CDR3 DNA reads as TGTGCCAGCAGCTGGGACACCGCTAACTATGGCTACACCTTC. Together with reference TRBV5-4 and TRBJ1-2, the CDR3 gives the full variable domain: ETGVTQSPTHLIKTRGQQVTLRCSSQSGHNTVSWYQQALGQGPQFIFQYYREEENGRGNFPPRFSGLQFPNYSSELNVNALELDDSALYLCASSWDTANYGYTFGSGTRLTVV.

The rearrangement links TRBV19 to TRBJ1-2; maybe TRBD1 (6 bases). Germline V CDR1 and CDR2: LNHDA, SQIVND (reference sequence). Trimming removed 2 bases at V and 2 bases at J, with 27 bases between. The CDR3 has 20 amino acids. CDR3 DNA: TGTGCCAGTAGTATAAATCGACAAACAGGGAACCCCTCCCCAAACTATGGCTACACCTTC. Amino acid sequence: CASSINRQTGNPSPNYGYTF.

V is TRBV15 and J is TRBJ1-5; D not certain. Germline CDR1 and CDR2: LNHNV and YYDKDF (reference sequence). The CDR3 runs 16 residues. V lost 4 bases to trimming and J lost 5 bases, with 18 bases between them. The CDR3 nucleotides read TGTGCCACCAGCACTATAATTCAGACTTTTCATCAGCCCCAGCATTTT. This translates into CATSTIIQTFHQPQHF. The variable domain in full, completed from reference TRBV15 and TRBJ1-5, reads DAMVIQNPRYQVTQFGKPVTLSCSQTLNHNVMYWYQQKSSQAPKLLFHYYDKDFNNEADTPDNFQSRRPNTSFCFLDIRSPGLGDTAMYLCATSTIIQTFHQPQHFGDGTRLSIL.

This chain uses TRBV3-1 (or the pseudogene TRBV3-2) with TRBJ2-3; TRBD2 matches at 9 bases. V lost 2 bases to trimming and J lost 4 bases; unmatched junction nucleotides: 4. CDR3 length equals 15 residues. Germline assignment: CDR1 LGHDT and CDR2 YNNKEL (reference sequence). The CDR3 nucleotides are TGTGCCAGCAGCCAATTAGCGGGGGTGGCAGATACGCAGTATTTT. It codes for CASSQLAGVADTQYF.

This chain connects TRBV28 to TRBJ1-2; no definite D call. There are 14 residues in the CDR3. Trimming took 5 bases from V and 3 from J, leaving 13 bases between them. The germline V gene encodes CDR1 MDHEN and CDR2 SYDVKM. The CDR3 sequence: CASSPGALDYGYTF. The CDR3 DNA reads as TGTGCCAGCAGTCCTGGAGCACTTGACTATGGCTACACCTTC.

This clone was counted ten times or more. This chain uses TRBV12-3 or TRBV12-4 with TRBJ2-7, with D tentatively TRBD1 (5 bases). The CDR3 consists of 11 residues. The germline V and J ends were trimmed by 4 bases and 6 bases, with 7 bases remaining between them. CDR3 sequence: CASSSGIEQYF. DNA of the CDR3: TGTGCCAGCAGTTCAGGGATCGAGCAGTACTTC.